This TCR beta chain emerged from a study of T cell changes during pregnancy in multiple sclerosis. The method was immunoSEQ multiplex PCR; TCRdb's version includes in-frame clones alone and lacks a portion of them. This table holds roughly 100,000 clones, less than 95% found once. CDR1 and CDR2 (germline): SGHAT, FQNNGV. CDR3 length: 15 residues. Trimming left V 4 bases short and J 3 bases short, with 16 bases between. Sequenced material: peripheral blood, taken after pregnancy. This TCR derives from a female donor with multiple sclerosis, enrolled in a pregnancy study. J is TRBJ2-7 and V is TRBV11-2; maybe TRBD2 (5 bases). The CDR3 nucleotides read TGTGCCAGCAGCTCCGGACTCCCCCACTACTACGAGCAGTACTTC. Protein sequence: CASSSGLPHYYEQYF. The variable domain in full, with the rest retrieved from reference TRBV11-2 and TRBJ2-7, is EAGVAQSPRYKIIEKRQSVAFWCNPISGHATLYWYQQILGQGPKLLIQFQNNGVVDDSQLPKDRFSAERLKGVDSTLKIQPAKLEDSAVYLCASSSGLPHYYEQYFGPGTRLTVT.